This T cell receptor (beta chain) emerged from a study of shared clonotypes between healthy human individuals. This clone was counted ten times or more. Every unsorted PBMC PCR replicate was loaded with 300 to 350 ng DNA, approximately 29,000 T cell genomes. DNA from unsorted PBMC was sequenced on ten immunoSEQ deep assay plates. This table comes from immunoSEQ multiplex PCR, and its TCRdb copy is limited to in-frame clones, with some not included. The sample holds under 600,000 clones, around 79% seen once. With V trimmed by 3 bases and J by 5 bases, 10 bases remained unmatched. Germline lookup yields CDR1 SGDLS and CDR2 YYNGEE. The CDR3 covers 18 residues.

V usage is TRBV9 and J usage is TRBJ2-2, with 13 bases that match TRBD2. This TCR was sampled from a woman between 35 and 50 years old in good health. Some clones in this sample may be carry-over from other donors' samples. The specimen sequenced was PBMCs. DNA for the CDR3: TGTGCCAGCAGCGCGGAACTAGCGGGAGGGCCATTTACCGGGGAGCTGTTTTTT. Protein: CASSAELAGGPFTGELFF.